The subject of this entry is one T cell receptor (beta chain). Antigen specificity is unknown. The data originate from a study of graft-versus-host responses after intestinal transplantation. Study-wide background: Recipients uniformly received anti-thymocyte globulin induction, followed by tacrolimus and steroids for approximately 3 years.

The V gene lost 0 bases and the J gene lost 6 bases, with 4 bases spanning the gap. The V gene's germline CDR1 is MNHEY and CDR2 SVGAGI. There are 12 residues in the CDR3. Data came from immunoSEQ multiplex PCR; TCRdb stores just in-frame clones and leaves some out. The sample records 30,000 to 40,000 clones, over 85% being singletons. The TCR was taken from a human donor who was the organ donor for an intestinal transplant. The specimen was unstimulated CD8+ T cells sorted from spleen or lymph node cells, collected before transplant. V gene TRBV6-5 combines with J gene TRBJ2-3; D is unclear. CDR3 loop: CASSYSLDTQYF. The CDR3 DNA reads TGTGCCAGCAGTTACTCGCTGGATACGCAGTATTTT.